This T cell receptor beta chain was profiled in a study of blood T cells in healthy people across ages. V shed 7 bases and J shed 4 bases, with 14 bases lying between them. CDR1 is SGHKS and CDR2 is YYEKEE in the germline V gene (reference sequence). This CDR3 is built from 13 residues. This clonotype was observed at least ten times. A sample-barcoded 5' primer and a J-beta primer mix were used in a second PCR of roughly 6 to 11 cycles. TCRdb itself ran the 5' RACE reads through MiXCR, one entry per CDR3 protein. The data contain some 700,000 distinct CDR3 sequences, 22% of them singletons. The clonotype originates from a man aged 65 to 85 in good health. Sequencing input: blood. The chain is built from TRBV5-5 and TRBJ1-1; D gene ambiguous. The CDR3 reads CASGRRTSTEAFF. The DNA for the CDR3 is TGTGCCAGCGGACGTCGGACGTCCACTGAAGCTTTCTTT.